The next 5 T cell receptor beta chains were all read from a single sample in a study of T cell responses to AZD1222 COVID-19 vaccine. Profiled with immunoSEQ multiplex PCR; TCRdb holds only in-frame clones, not every one. The data show 100,000 to 150,000 clones, roughly 93% seen once. The sequences come from peripheral blood, collected 28 days after the second AZD1222 dose. The receptors derive from an adult who received the AZD1222 COVID-19 vaccine.

This clone has a single count. CDR3 in DNA: TGTGCCAGCAGCCAAACACGGATGAACACTGAAGCTTTCTTT. This codes for CASSQTRMNTEAFF. The rearrangement links TRBV14 to TRBJ1-1; D not certain. The CDR3 length is 14 residues. CDR1 SGHDN and CDR2 FVKESK come from the germline V gene. Trimming stripped 2 bases from V and 0 bases from J, with 7 bases between.

This rearrangement joins TRBV7-3 to TRBJ2-1; D unresolved. Trimming stripped 3 bases from V and 4 bases from J, with 7 bases between. Germline V gene sequence: CDR1 SGHTA, CDR2 FQGTGA. The CDR3 is made up of 13 amino acids. CDR3 sequence reads: CASSFVGYNEQFF. The CDR3 coding sequence is TGTGCCAGCAGCTTTGTGGGATACAATGAGCAGTTCTTC.

The chain uses TRBV2 and TRBJ1-5; no definite D call. Germline CDR1 and CDR2: SNHLY and FYNNEI. Trimming removed 8 bases from V and 1 base from J, with 12 bases in between. The CDR3 extends over 14 amino acids. The CDR3 DNA reads TGTGCCAGCTTGGGGAGAGAGAGCAATCAGCCCCAGCATTTT. Its protein product is CASLGRESNQPQHF.

The V gene is TRBV10-3, the J gene TRBJ2-7; the match to TRBD2 covers 8 bases. The germline V gene has CDR1 ENHRY and CDR2 SYGVKD. Germline trimming cut 6 bases from V and 2 bases from J; bases unmatched to any gene: 6. This CDR3 has 14 amino acids. This chain's CDR3 is CAIRATSGTYEQYF. The CDR3 DNA reads as TGTGCCATCAGAGCAACTAGCGGTACCTACGAGCAGTACTTC.

The chain links TRBV20-1 to TRBJ1-3; D gene unclear. Germline loops: CDR1 DFQATT, CDR2 SNEGSKA (reference sequence). The CDR3 extends over 13 amino acids. Deletions cut 3 bases from V and 0 bases from J, with 6 bases between. The CDR3 protein is CSASLYSGNTIYF. DNA for the CDR3: TGCAGTGCTAGTTTATACTCTGGAAACACCATATATTTT.